Listed here are 32 T cell receptor beta chains from one sample, sequenced in a study of shared clonotypes between healthy human individuals. Clones were read by immunoSEQ multiplex PCR, and TCRdb kept only the in-frame ones, dropping some. The sample records around 2.1 million clones, 85% to 95% being singletons. Selected positively for CCR7 and CD45RO-negative, naive CD8 cells excluded terminally differentiated effector memory CD45RA+ cells. Sequencing was done on a sample of naive CD8+ T cells from PBMCs. These TCRs come from a man aged 18 to 29 in good health. Some clones in this sample may be carry-over from other donors' samples.

The chain carries TRBV9 and TRBJ2-7; D is tentatively TRBD1 or TRBD2 (6 bases each). Germline V gene data show CDR1 as SGDLS and CDR2 as YYNGEE. Trimming pared 2 bases from V and 6 bases from J, leaving 12 bases between. The CDR3 consists of 13 residues. For the CDR3, the DNA is TGTGCCAGCAGCGTCTGGGGGGCGGGCGAGCAGTACTTC. Its protein is CASSVWGAGEQYF.

This clone was observed once. V is TRBV4-3 and J is TRBJ2-1; 12 bases align to TRBD2. CDR1 and CDR2 (germline): LGHNA, YSLEER. The CDR3 has 16 amino acids. V gave up 2 bases and J gave up 7 bases; unmatched junction bases: 6. The CDR3 is CASSQMTSGSMNEQFF. Here the CDR3 DNA reads TGCGCCAGCAGCCAAATGACTAGCGGGAGTATGAATGAGCAGTTCTTC.

The chain combines TRBV14 with TRBJ2-7; 7 positions match TRBD1. The V gene end was trimmed by 0 bases and the J gene end by 7 bases; junction bases not matched to a gene: 15. CDR1 is SGHDN, CDR2 FVKESK, per germline. The CDR3 is made up of 17 amino acids. CDR3 amino acids: CASSQEGTAFGLREQYF. CDR3 nucleotide sequence: TGTGCCAGCAGCCAAGAGGGGACAGCCTTTGGACTCCGGGAGCAGTACTTC.

This chain links TRBV19 with TRBJ1-5; 8 bases map to TRBD1. CDR3 length: 16 residues. Germline CDR1 LNHDA, CDR2 SQIVND (reference sequence). The V gene end was trimmed by 3 bases and the J gene end by 1 base; junction bases not matched to a gene: 5. The CDR3 coding sequence is TGTGCCAGTAGTATTCGGGACAGGATGAGCAATCAGCCCCAGCATTTT. Amino acids: CASSIRDRMSNQPQHF. Full variable domain (missing parts from reference TRBV19 and TRBJ1-5): DGGITQSPKYLFRKEGQNVTLSCEQNLNHDAMYWYRQDPGQGLRLIYYSQIVNDFQKGDIAEGYSVSREKKESFPLTVTSAQKNPTAFYLCASSIRDRMSNQPQHFGDGTRLSIL.

This rearrangement joins TRBV10-1 to TRBJ2-1; 9 nucleotides align to TRBD2. Germline V gene sequence: CDR1 WNHNN, CDR2 SYGVQD (reference sequence). There are 16 residues in the CDR3. V lost 2 bases, J lost 1 base, and 3 bases stayed unmatched. CDR3 region: CASSESGGKSYNEQFF. The CDR3 nucleotides are TGCGCCAGCAGTGAGAGCGGGGGGAAGTCCTACAATGAGCAGTTCTTC.

V gene TRBV27 combines with J gene TRBJ1-2, with D unresolved. Germline V lookup: CDR1 MNHEY, CDR2 SMNVEV (reference sequence). CDR3 size: 13 residues. Between the trimmed V and J ends, which lost 3 bases and 5 bases, there was a span of 10 bases. In DNA form, the CDR3 reads TGTGCCAGCAGTTTCTCCGTTACGTATGGCTACACCTTC. Translating gives CASSFSVTYGYTF.

This chain links TRBV7-9 with TRBJ2-3; D is ambiguous. V lost 6 bases and J lost 1, with 5 bases in between. The CDR3 spans 12 residues. Per germline, CDR1 SEHNR and CDR2 FQNEAQ (reference sequence). The CDR3 here is CASRGRTDTQYF. CDR3 nucleotides: TGTGCCAGCAGGGGTCGCACAGATACGCAGTATTTT.

This rearrangement joins TRBV27 to TRBJ1-4; tentatively, D is TRBD1 (5 bases). This CDR3 region has 16 residues. V was clipped by 6 bases and J by 7 bases, with 21 bases between them. Germline assignment: CDR1 MNHEY and CDR2 SMNVEV (reference sequence). The CDR3 sequence: CASSKGTDLRGEKLFF. The CDR3 DNA reads TGTGCCAGCAGCAAAGGGACTGATTTAAGGGGTGAAAAACTGTTTTTT.

The gene calls are TRBV29-1 and TRBJ2-1; 10 nucleotides line up with TRBD2. The CDR3 has 15 amino acids. V lost 5 bases and J lost 4; bases outside the gene matches: 8. Germline CDR1 SQVTM, CDR2 ANQGSEA. CDR3 bases: TGCAGCGTTATCCTAGCGGGAGTGATGTACAATGAGCAGTTCTTC. This encodes CSVILAGVMYNEQFF.

The chain carries TRBV6-5 and TRBJ2-5; D call uncertain. V shed 0 bases and J shed 5 bases, with 16 bases lying between them. Germline V gene sequence: CDR1 MNHEY, CDR2 SVGAGI. This CDR3 region has 16 residues. The CDR3 bases are TGTGCCAGCAGTTACTCACTTGGGTCTTTCACGGAGACCCAGTACTTC. It translates to CASSYSLGSFTETQYF.

The chain links TRBV28 to TRBJ2-7; D is possibly TRBD2 (5 bases). V lost 5 bases to trimming and J lost 3 bases, with 11 bases between them. The CDR3 totals 13 residues. In germline, CDR1 is MDHEN, CDR2 SYDVKM. Written as DNA, the CDR3 is TGTGCCAGCAGTCATCAGAGGGACTACGAGCAGTACTTC. It specifies CASSHQRDYEQYF.

This sequence joins TRBV28 and TRBJ2-7, with D perhaps matching TRBD1 (6 bases). CDR1 is MDHEN, CDR2 SYDVKM, per germline. The CDR3 is made up of 13 amino acids. Trimming removed 4 bases at V and 3 bases at J, with 10 bases between. DNA for the CDR3: TGTGCCAGCAGTTCCCTGGACAGCTACGAGCAGTACTTC. Translating it yields CASSSLDSYEQYF.

The chain combines TRBV27 with TRBJ2-1; no definite D call. Germline V CDR1 and CDR2: MNHEY, SMNVEV (reference sequence). The CDR3 extends over 14 amino acids. V gave up 6 bases and J gave up 3 bases, with 12 bases separating them. The CDR3 region has the DNA TGTGCCAGCAGCCTCGGACCGGGCTACAATGAGCAGTTCTTC. It encodes CASSLGPGYNEQFF.

The V and J genes are TRBV27 and TRBJ2-1; D is undetermined. Germline V gene data show CDR1 as MNHEY and CDR2 as SMNVEV (reference sequence). Trimming left V 3 bases short and J 3 bases short, with 9 bases between. The CDR3 spans 14 residues. CDR3 sequence reads: CASSLGTIYNEQFF. The CDR3, as DNA: TGTGCCAGCAGTTTGGGTACAATCTACAATGAGCAGTTCTTC.

This sequence joins TRBV7-3 and TRBJ2-2; 7 bases are shared with TRBD2. In germline, CDR1 is SGHTA, CDR2 FQGTGA. The CDR3 length is 16 residues. J gave up 8 bases and V 0 bases, and 9 bases lay outside the gene matches. CDR3 protein: CASSLTLAGAGGELFF. The CDR3 DNA follows: TGTGCCAGCAGCTTAACGTTGGCGGGAGCGGGAGGGGAGCTGTTTTTT.

This chain links TRBV11-1 with TRBJ2-3; D unclear. CDR3 length: 18 amino acids. The V gene lost 1 base and the J gene lost 3 bases, with 20 bases spanning the gap. From germline, CDR1 is SGHAT and CDR2 FQDESV (reference sequence). The CDR3 is CASSLVGPGDQWTDTQYF. The CDR3 DNA reads TGTGCCAGCAGCTTAGTGGGCCCAGGAGACCAGTGGACAGATACGCAGTATTTT.

This clone was seen once. J is TRBJ2-2 and V is TRBV6-5; D tentatively reads TRBD1 or TRBD2 (5 bases each). Trimming stripped 0 bases from V and 8 bases from J, with 7 bases between. This CDR3 spans 13 amino acids. In germline, CDR1 is MNHEY, CDR2 SVGAGI. CDR3 DNA sequence: TGTGCCAGCAGTTACTCGGGGGTGGGGGAGCTGTTTTTT. Translated, it gives CASSYSGVGELFF.

The chain links TRBV4-1 to TRBJ2-7, with 8 bases fitting TRBD2. The CDR3 is 17 residues long. J gave up 1 base and V 4 bases, and 12 bases lay outside the gene matches. Germline assignment: CDR1 MGHRA and CDR2 YSYEKL. The CDR3 here is CASSLEGSSGPSYEQYF. CDR3 in DNA: TGCGCCAGCAGCCTCGAGGGGTCTAGCGGGCCTTCCTACGAGCAGTACTTC.

The genes are TRBV2 and TRBJ2-7; tentative D call: TRBD2 (5 bases). Between the trimmed V and J ends, which lost 2 bases and 1 base, there was a span of 18 bases. The CDR3 consists of 17 residues. Germline CDR1 is SNHLY and CDR2 is FYNNEI. CDR3 region: CASSELYRIVASYEQYF. The CDR3 DNA reads as TGTGCCAGCAGTGAACTTTATAGGATCGTAGCGTCCTACGAGCAGTACTTC.

The chain carries TRBV5-1 and TRBJ2-3; tentative D call: TRBD1 (6 bases). The CDR3 covers 15 residues. Trimming cost V 0 bases and J 2 bases, with 10 bases left between them. Germline lookup yields CDR1 SGHRS and CDR2 YFSETQ. The CDR3 sequence: CASSLGPGATDTQYF. The DNA of the CDR3 is TGCGCCAGCAGCTTGGGCCCAGGGGCCACAGATACGCAGTATTTT.

Of note for this clone: This sample includes further DNA sequences coding for the same CDR3. The V gene is TRBV14, the J gene TRBJ2-7; perhaps TRBD2 as D (6 bases). With 3 bases removed from V and 0 bases from J, the gap between germline ends came to 12 bases. Per germline, CDR1 SGHDN and CDR2 FVKESK. This CDR3 comprises 15 residues. The CDR3 region has the DNA TGTGCCAGCAGCCAGGAGGGGCGGAGCTCCTACGAGCAGTACTTC. Its protein is CASSQEGRSSYEQYF.

V usage is TRBV4-1 and J usage is TRBJ2-1; 14 positions match TRBD2. The trim removed 5 bases at V and 5 bases at J, leaving 8 bases unmatched. Germline loops: CDR1 MGHRA, CDR2 YSYEKL. This CDR3 is built from 17 residues. Here the CDR3 reads CASSAGLAGVGHNEQFF. The CDR3 nucleotides read TGCGCCAGCAGCGCGGGACTAGCGGGAGTTGGTCACAATGAGCAGTTCTTC.

This clone was recorded once. V is TRBV18 and J is TRBJ2-7; D is ambiguous. CDR1 and CDR2 from the germline V gene are KGHSH and LQKENI. Deletions cut 6 bases from V and 2 bases from J, with 17 bases between. The CDR3 loop spans 15 amino acids. CDR3 DNA sequence: TGTGCCAGCTCGCCTCCCGACACCGCTCCCTACGAGCAGTACTTC. This translates into CASSPPDTAPYEQYF.

V gene TRBV7-9 combines with J gene TRBJ2-7, with D maybe TRBD1 (6 bases). Germline CDR1 reads SEHNR; CDR2 reads FQNEAQ (reference sequence). There are 16 residues in the CDR3. With 4 bases removed from V and 2 bases from J, the gap between germline ends came to 18 bases. CDR3 DNA sequence: TGTGCCAGCAGCTCCCGGGACAACCCGAGGGCCTACGAGCAGTACTTC. It encodes CASSSRDNPRAYEQYF.

V gene TRBV27 combines with J gene TRBJ2-7, with a weak D call TRBD1 (6 bases). Looked up from germline, CDR1 is MNHEY and CDR2 is SMNVEV (reference sequence). CDR3 length: 14 amino acids. V was cut by 8 bases and J by 4 bases, with 18 bases left in between. The CDR3 region is CASLSHPGDYEQYF. CDR3 nucleotide sequence: TGTGCCAGCCTCTCGCACCCAGGGGATTACGAGCAGTACTTC.

J is TRBJ1-2 and V is TRBV5-8; D is unclear. Germline lookup yields CDR1 SGHTS and CDR2 YDEGEE. The V end lost 1 base, the J end lost 4 bases, and 14 bases lay between the germline ends. CDR3 length: 15 amino acids. The CDR3, as DNA: TGTGCCAGCAGCTTGTCTGTGGCCTCCACCTATGGCTACACCTTC. Translation: CASSLSVASTYGYTF.

This rearrangement joins TRBV10-2 to TRBJ2-7; D might be TRBD2 (6 bases). V was trimmed by 7 bases and J by 2 bases, leaving 12 bases between them. From germline, CDR1 is WSHSY and CDR2 SAAADI. The length of the CDR3 is 13 residues. The CDR3 sequence is CASNSGLTYEQYF. The CDR3 region has the DNA TGCGCCAGCAACTCGGGACTCACCTACGAGCAGTACTTC.

For the CDR3, the DNA is TGTGCCAGCAGTCCGTGGGCAGGGGTGAACGAGCAGTACTTC. The encoded protein is CASSPWAGVNEQYF. This rearrangement joins TRBV14 to TRBJ2-7, with TRBD1 as a possible D gene (6 bases). CDR3 size: 14 residues. Looked up from germline, CDR1 is SGHDN and CDR2 is FVKESK. V was shortened by 6 bases and J by 5 bases, with 17 bases between the two germline ends.

The rearrangement uses TRBV4-2 and TRBJ1-2; unclear D gene. This CDR3 contains 17 residues. The V end lost 0 bases, the J end lost 4 bases, and 18 bases lay between the germline ends. Germline V CDR1 and CDR2: LGHNA, YNFKEQ. In nucleotides, the CDR3 is TGTGCCAGCAGCCAAGATTTTACCGGTTCGGTCGCCTATGGCTACACCTTC. Its translation: CASSQDFTGSVAYGYTF.

The rearrangement uses TRBV9 and TRBJ2-1; TRBD2 matches at 13 bases. Germline loops: CDR1 SGDLS, CDR2 YYNGEE. J gave up 7 bases and V 0 bases, and 4 bases lay outside the gene matches. The CDR3 runs 16 residues. The CDR3 nucleotides are TGTGCCAGCAGCGTAGGTGGGACTAGCGGGAAAAATGAGCAGTTCTTC. It codes for CASSVGGTSGKNEQFF.

The chain joins TRBV7-6 to TRBJ1-1; D uncertain. Germline-derived CDR1 and CDR2 are SGHVS and FNYEAQ. V dropped 2 bases and J dropped 5 bases, with 12 bases sitting between them. CDR3 size: 14 residues. Written as DNA, the CDR3 is TGTGCCAGCAGCTTATCGGCGGGAGGAACTGAAGCTTTCTTT. It yields the protein CASSLSAGGTEAFF.

The chain carries TRBV6-5 and TRBJ2-1, with D perhaps TRBD2 (5 bases). Germline-derived CDR1 and CDR2 are MNHEY and SVGAGI. V was clipped by 6 bases and J by 6 bases, with 15 bases between them. The CDR3 is 14 amino acids. In DNA, the CDR3 is TGTGCCAGCAGCTTCACCGGACTGATCAATGAGCAGTTCTTC. The encoded protein is CASSFTGLINEQFF.